These 18 T cell receptor beta chains were sequenced from one sample in a study of T cell changes during pregnancy in multiple sclerosis. Measured with immunoSEQ multiplex PCR; TCRdb has only the in-frame clones, and not every one. The top ten clones hold roughly 0.22% of a sample with more than 65,000 clones, approximately 92% of them seen once. The input for sequencing was CD4+ T cells from peripheral blood mononuclear cells, taken before pregnancy. These receptors were collected from a female donor with multiple sclerosis, enrolled in a pregnancy study.

This chain links TRBV28 with TRBJ2-3; 9 nucleotides match TRBD1. Germline trimming cut 5 bases from V and 1 base from J; bases unmatched to any gene: 4. Germline assignment: CDR1 MDHEN and CDR2 SYDVKM. There are 15 residues in the CDR3. The CDR3 here is CASSDRDRGTDTQYF. The CDR3, as DNA: TGTGCCAGCAGTGACCGGGACAGGGGCACAGATACGCAGTATTTT.

V is TRBV5-4 and J is TRBJ1-4; a weak D match, TRBD1 (6 bases). The CDR3 is made up of 14 amino acids. V gave up 4 bases and J gave up 3 bases, with 10 bases separating them. Germline CDR1 and CDR2: SGHNT and YYREEE (reference sequence). This CDR3 reads CASSGGGSNEKLFF. As DNA, the CDR3 is TGTGCCAGCAGCGGCGGGGGCTCTAATGAAAAACTGTTTTTT. Supplemented by reference TRBV5-4 and TRBJ1-4, the full variable domain reads ETGVTQSPTHLIKTRGQQVTLRCSSQSGHNTVSWYQQALGQGPQFIFQYYREEENGRGNFPPRFSGLQFPNYSSELNVNALELDDSALYLCASSGGGSNEKLFFGSGTQLSVL.

J is TRBJ2-5 and V is TRBV7-3; 11 bases agree with TRBD2. CDR1 and CDR2 (germline): SGHTA, FQGTGA. The junction had 9 bases not matched to a gene; V was cut back by 2 bases and J by 7 bases. CDR3 length equals 16 residues. The chain's CDR3 is CASSLYSGGARGTQYF. DNA of the CDR3: TGTGCCAGCAGCTTATATAGCGGGGGGGCCCGAGGGACCCAGTACTTC.

V and J are TRBV6-5 and TRBJ2-7; D is perhaps TRBD2 (5 bases). CDR3 length: 14 residues. V lost 5 bases and J 0 bases, leaving 11 bases between the germline ends. Germline values: CDR1 MNHEY, CDR2 SVGAGI. For the CDR3, the DNA is TGTGCCAGCAGTCCGGTGGACTCCTCCTACGAGCAGTACTTC. It translates to CASSPVDSSYEQYF.

This clone came up once. The V call is TRBV5-1, the J call TRBJ2-3; TRBD2 matches 12 bases. Germline V CDR1 and CDR2: SGHRS, YFSETQ. The CDR3 is 17 residues long. The V and J ends lost 2 bases and 1 base, in that order; junction bases with no gene match: 5. The CDR3 nucleotides are TGCGCCAGCAGCTTCGGGACTAGCGGGCCCCGCACAGATACGCAGTATTTT. Translating it yields CASSFGTSGPRTDTQYF. The full variable domain, with the rest looked up from reference TRBV5-1 and TRBJ2-3, is KAGVTQTPRYLIKTRGQQVTLSCSPISGHRSVSWYQQTPGQGLQFLFEYFSETQRNKGNFPGRFSGRQFSNSRSEMNVSTLELGDSALYLCASSFGTSGPRTDTQYFGPGTRLTVL.

The V and J genes are TRBV2 and TRBJ2-3; 8 nucleotides agree with TRBD2. The CDR3 extends over 15 amino acids. The J segment lost 2 bases and the V segment lost 5 bases, leaving 6 bases of the junction unmatched. The germline CDR1 and CDR2 sequences are SNHLY and FYNNEI. The CDR3 nucleotides are TGTGCCAGCAGTTTGCCGGGAGGGCCCACAGATACGCAGTATTTT. Protein sequence: CASSLPGGPTDTQYF.

The J gene is TRBJ2-5, the V gene TRBV28; 9 positions match TRBD2. The CDR3 contains 13 residues. V trimming: 11 bases; J trimming: 5 bases; junction bases outside the gene matches: 9. Per germline, CDR1 MDHEN and CDR2 SYDVKM. CDR3: CAGGGGVVETQYF. Here the CDR3 DNA reads TGTGCCGGCGGGGGGGGTGTAGTGGAGACCCAGTACTTC.

The count of this clone is one. The V gene is TRBV4-1, the J gene TRBJ1-2; TRBD1 matches 9 bases. The CDR3 runs to 14 residues. CDR1 MGHRA and CDR2 YSYEKL come from the germline V gene. V lost 4 bases to trimming and J lost 3 bases; unmatched junction nucleotides: 3. CDR3 nucleotide sequence: TGCGCCAGCAGCCTACAGGGGGCTGACTATGGCTACACCTTC. Its translation: CASSLQGADYGYTF.

The chain has TRBV14 and TRBJ1-2; maybe TRBD1 (5 bases). Per the germline V gene, CDR1 is SGHDN and CDR2 is FVKESK. The length of the CDR3 is 16 residues. V dropped 0 bases and J dropped 7 bases, with 18 bases sitting between them. The chain's CDR3 is CASSQDLGGTLGGYTF. CDR3 nucleotides: TGTGCCAGCAGCCAAGATCTGGGGGGGACCCTCGGTGGCTACACCTTC. Variable domain in full (rest from reference TRBV14 and TRBJ1-2): EAGVTQFPSHSVIEKGQTVTLRCDPISGHDNLYWYRRVMGKEIKFLLHFVKESKQDESGMPNNRFLAERTGGTYSTLKVQPAELEDSGVYFCASSQDLGGTLGGYTFGSGTRLTVV.

The rearrangement joins TRBV7-2 to TRBJ2-5, with TRBD1 matching 10 bases. Per germline, CDR1 SGHTA and CDR2 FQGNSA. The CDR3 loop spans 13 amino acids. V was pared by 6 bases and J by 5 bases, with 3 bases of the junction left unmatched. CDR3: CASRLTGGETQYF. The CDR3 coding sequence is TGTGCCAGCAGGCTGACAGGGGGCGAGACCCAGTACTTC.

In this sample, this clone turned up once. This chain uses TRBV2 with TRBJ2-7; 9 positions agree with TRBD1. Germline trimming cut 4 bases from V and 1 base from J; bases unmatched to any gene: 5. The CDR3 sequence is 15 residues long. From germline, CDR1 is SNHLY and CDR2 FYNNEI. As DNA, the CDR3 is TGTGCCAGCAGTGTGGTGGGACAGGGATCCTACGAGCAGTACTTC. Its protein product is CASSVVGQGSYEQYF. The variable domain in full, completed from reference TRBV2 and TRBJ2-7, reads EPEVTQTPSHQVTQMGQEVILRCVPISNHLYFYWYRQILGQKVEFLVSFYNNEISEKSEIFDDQFSVERPDGSNFTLKIRSTKLEDSAMYFCASSVVGQGSYEQYFGPGTRLTVT.

The V call is TRBV7-6, the J call TRBJ2-7; a weak D match, TRBD2 (5 bases). Deletions cut 1 base from V and 2 bases from J, with 12 bases between. CDR1 and CDR2 from the germline V gene are SGHVS and FNYEAQ. CDR3 length: 15 residues. CDR3 DNA sequence: TGTGCCAGCAGCTTAGTGGACGGGAACGCCTACGAGCAGTACTTC. Translated, it gives CASSLVDGNAYEQYF.

The chain uses TRBV4-2 and TRBJ1-6; no reliable D call. Germline-derived CDR1 and CDR2 are LGHNA and YNFKEQ. The CDR3 contains 14 residues. Trimming took 0 bases from V and 5 from J, leaving 5 bases between them. The CDR3 here is CASSQDIDNSPLHF. The DNA for the CDR3 is TGTGCCAGCAGCCAAGATATTGATAATTCACCCCTCCACTTT.

This rearrangement joins TRBV4-2 to TRBJ2-1, with 11 nucleotides matching TRBD2. Germline V gene data show CDR1 as LGHNA and CDR2 as YNFKEQ. This CDR3 has 17 residues. The V gene end was trimmed by 1 base and the J gene end by 0 bases; junction bases not matched to a gene: 2. The chain's CDR3 is CASSQVAGGSSYNEQFF. The CDR3 DNA follows: TGTGCCAGCAGCCAAGTAGCGGGGGGGTCCTCCTACAATGAGCAGTTCTTC.

The table lists this clone with a count of one. The J gene is TRBJ2-5, the V gene TRBV27; 11 nucleotides align to TRBD2. CDR1 is MNHEY, CDR2 SMNVEV, per germline (reference sequence). Germline trimming cut 1 base from V and 2 bases from J; bases unmatched to any gene: 3. The CDR3 loop spans 16 amino acids. The CDR3, as DNA: TGTGCCAGCAGTTTATATAGCGGGGGGGCTCAAGAGACCCAGTACTTC. Encoded protein: CASSLYSGGAQETQYF.

The chain joins TRBV27 to TRBJ2-6; TRBD2 is a possible D gene (5 bases). The germline V gene has CDR1 MNHEY and CDR2 SMNVEV (reference sequence). The CDR3 is 17 residues long. Trimming cost V 2 bases and J 2 bases, with 13 bases left between them. The CDR3 spells CASSLRARTAGANVLTF. The CDR3 region has the DNA TGTGCCAGCAGTTTAAGGGCACGGACTGCTGGGGCCAACGTCCTGACTTTC.

The chain employs TRBV5-1 and TRBJ2-3; 8 bases are shared with TRBD2. There are 15 residues in the CDR3. Germline V gene lookup returns CDR1 SGHRS and CDR2 YFSETQ. J lost 6 bases, V lost 4 bases, and 10 bases had no gene match. CDR3: CASSPDGLAGDTQYF. The CDR3 DNA follows: TGCGCCAGCAGCCCAGATGGACTAGCAGGGGATACGCAGTATTTT.

The rearrangement links TRBV10-3 to TRBJ1-3; D possibly corresponds to TRBD1 (5 bases). Trimming pared 0 bases from V and 2 bases from J, leaving 14 bases between. The CDR3 covers 17 residues. Germline assignment: CDR1 ENHRY and CDR2 SYGVKD. This CDR3 is CAISESQGGLPGNTIYF. CDR3 bases: TGTGCCATCAGTGAGTCCCAGGGAGGGTTACCTGGAAACACCATATATTTT.